This T cell receptor (beta chain) is drawn from a study of T cell clonality in common variable immunodeficiency. Study-wide points: Reportedly, TCR beta sequences from common variable immunodeficiency showed fewer deletions and N-nucleotide insertions. Shared TCRbeta clones were fewer between CVID subjects than controls.

Blood samples were heparinized, about 4.5 to 9 ml per donor. This clone has only a few counts. As yet, its antigen is unknown. Equal genomic DNA amounts from CVID and control samples were sequenced. Only in-frame clones appear in the TCRdb table, and some are missing; sequencing was by immunoSEQ multiplex PCR. This sample comprises around 13,000 clones, none seen once only. Material for sequencing was peripheral blood mononuclear cells. The receptor was isolated from a human donor with common variable immunodeficiency.

CDR3 DNA (partial): TGTGCCAGCAGTGAATCGCGGGGGGGGTCCTACAATGAG. Translated: CASSESRGGSYNE. The full CDR3 protein is CASSESRGGSYNEQFF. The chain recombines TRBV2 with TRBJ2-1; 9 nucleotides agree with TRBD2. The read stops 3 residues short of the end of the CDR3; the missing end is completed from the germline J gene. CDR3 length: 16 amino acids. Germline-derived CDR1 and CDR2 are SNHLY and FYNNEI. The V gene end was trimmed by 2 bases and the J gene end by 1 base; junction bases not matched to a gene: 3. The complete variable domain, with remaining parts taken from reference TRBV2 and TRBJ2-1, reads EPEVTQTPSHQVTQMGQEVILRCVPISNHLYFYWYRQILGQKVEFLVSFYNNEISEKSEIFDDQFSVERPDGSNFTLKIRSTKLEDSAMYFCASSESRGGSYNEQFFGPGTRLTVL.